Many counts were recorded for the clone carrying this T cell receptor (beta chain). Combining iRepertoire HTBI primers with Arm-PCR of CDR3 regions, the authors built TCR beta libraries. In TCRdb, the multiplex PCR reads were re-called with MiXCR into one record per CDR3 protein. The sample lists hundreds of thousands of distinct CDR3 sequences, around 12% occurring once. The germline V gene has CDR1 SGHTA and CDR2 FQGNSA. The CDR3 runs 16 residues. V was clipped by 5 bases and J by 1 base, with 16 bases between them. This sample is drawn from a study of regulatory T cells in long-lasting Graves disease. Time point in this sample: newly diagnosed GD, antithyroid drugs for less than 3 months. From RNA extracted from PBMCs, the TCR library was made. The same specimen was also included in a second study, on T cells in Graves' hyperthyroidism and ophthalmopathy. From that second work: Researchers ran a first-round RT-PCR on the TCR CDR3 using the HTBI primer set.

The rearrangement uses TRBV7-2 and TRBJ2-3; D may be TRBD2 (7 bases). This receptor was obtained from a woman aged 25 to 39 with Graves disease. This material consisted of peripheral blood mononuclear cells (PBMCs), taken at new diagnosis, from a patient treated with antithyroid drugs. The CDR3 DNA follows: TGTGCCAGCAGCCGAAGGGGGGGGGTGGGCACAGATACGCAGTATTTT. Its translation: CASSRRGGVGTDTQYF.